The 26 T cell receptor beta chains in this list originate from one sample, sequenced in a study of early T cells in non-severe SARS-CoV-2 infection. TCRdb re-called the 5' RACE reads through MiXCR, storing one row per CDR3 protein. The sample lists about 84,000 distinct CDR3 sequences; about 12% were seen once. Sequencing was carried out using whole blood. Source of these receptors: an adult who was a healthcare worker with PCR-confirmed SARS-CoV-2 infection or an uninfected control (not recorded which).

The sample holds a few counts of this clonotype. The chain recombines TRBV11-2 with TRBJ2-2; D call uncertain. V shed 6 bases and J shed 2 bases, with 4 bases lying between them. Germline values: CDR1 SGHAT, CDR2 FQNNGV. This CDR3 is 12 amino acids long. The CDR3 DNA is TGTGCCAGCAGGTTAAACACCGGGGAGCTGTTTTTT. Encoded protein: CASRLNTGELFF.

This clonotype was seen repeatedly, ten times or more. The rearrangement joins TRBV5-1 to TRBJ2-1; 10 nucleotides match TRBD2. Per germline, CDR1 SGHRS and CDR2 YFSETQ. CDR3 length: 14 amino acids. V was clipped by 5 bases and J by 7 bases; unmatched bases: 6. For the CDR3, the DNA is TGCGCCAGCAGAAGCGGGAGGGCCGAGAATGAGCAGTTCTTC. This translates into CASRSGRAENEQFF.

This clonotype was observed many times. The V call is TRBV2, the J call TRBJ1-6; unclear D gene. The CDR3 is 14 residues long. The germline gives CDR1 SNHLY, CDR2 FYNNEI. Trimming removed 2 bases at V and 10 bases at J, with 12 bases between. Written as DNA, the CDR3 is TGTGCCAGCAGTGAAACCGGTCCTCGCTCACCCCTCCACTTT. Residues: CASSETGPRSPLHF.

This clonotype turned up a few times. CDR3 amino acids: CAISSGQGLDEQFF. The CDR3 nucleotides are TGTGCGATCTCTTCGGGACAGGGATTGGATGAGCAGTTCTTC. The chain combines TRBV12-3 or TRBV12-4 with TRBJ2-1, with 9 nucleotides matching TRBD1. The CDR3 runs 14 residues.

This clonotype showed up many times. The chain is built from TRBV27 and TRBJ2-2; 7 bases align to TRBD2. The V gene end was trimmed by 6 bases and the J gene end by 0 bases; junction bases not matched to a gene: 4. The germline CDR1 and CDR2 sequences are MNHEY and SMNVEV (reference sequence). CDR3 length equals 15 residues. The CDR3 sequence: CASRSSGSNTGELFF. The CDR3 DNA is TGTGCCAGCAGATCTAGCGGTTCGAACACCGGGGAGCTGTTTTTT.

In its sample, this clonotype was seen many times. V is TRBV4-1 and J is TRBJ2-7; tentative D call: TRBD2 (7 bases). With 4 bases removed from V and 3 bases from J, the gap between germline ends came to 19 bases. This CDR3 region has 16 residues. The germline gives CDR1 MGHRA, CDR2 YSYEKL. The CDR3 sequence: CASSLDWAGASYEQYF. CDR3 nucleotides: TGCGCCAGCAGCCTCGATTGGGCGGGGGCGAGCTACGAGCAGTACTTC.

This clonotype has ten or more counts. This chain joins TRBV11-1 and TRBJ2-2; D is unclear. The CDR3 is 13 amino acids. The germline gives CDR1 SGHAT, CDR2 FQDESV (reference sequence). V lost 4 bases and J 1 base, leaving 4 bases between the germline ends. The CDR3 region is CASSYVNTGELFF. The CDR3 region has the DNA TGTGCCAGCAGCTATGTGAACACCGGGGAGCTGTTTTTT.

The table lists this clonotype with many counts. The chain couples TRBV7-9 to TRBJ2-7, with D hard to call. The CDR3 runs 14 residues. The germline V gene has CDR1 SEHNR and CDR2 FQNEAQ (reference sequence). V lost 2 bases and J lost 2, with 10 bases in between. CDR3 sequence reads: CASSLLATAYEQYF. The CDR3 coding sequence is TGTGCCAGCAGCTTATTGGCGACTGCCTACGAGCAGTACTTC.

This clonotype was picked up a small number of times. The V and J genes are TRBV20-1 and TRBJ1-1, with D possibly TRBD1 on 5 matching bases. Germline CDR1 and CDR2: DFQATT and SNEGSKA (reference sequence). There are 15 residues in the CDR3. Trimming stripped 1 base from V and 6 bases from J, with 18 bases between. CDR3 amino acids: CSARGRQYGPAEAFF. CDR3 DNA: TGCAGTGCTAGAGGCCGACAGTATGGGCCAGCTGAAGCTTTCTTT.

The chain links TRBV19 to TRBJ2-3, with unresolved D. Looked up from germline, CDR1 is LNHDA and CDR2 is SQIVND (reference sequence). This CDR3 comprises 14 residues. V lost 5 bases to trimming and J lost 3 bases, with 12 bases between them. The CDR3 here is CASSVAIGTDTQYF. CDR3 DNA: TGTGCCAGTAGTGTCGCAATTGGGACAGATACGCAGTATTTT.

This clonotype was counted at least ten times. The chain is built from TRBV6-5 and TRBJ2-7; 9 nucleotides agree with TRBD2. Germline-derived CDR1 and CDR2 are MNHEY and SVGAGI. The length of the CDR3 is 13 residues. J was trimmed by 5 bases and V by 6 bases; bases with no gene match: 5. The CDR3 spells CASRDSGSNEQYF. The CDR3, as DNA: TGTGCCAGCAGGGATAGCGGGAGCAACGAGCAGTACTTC.

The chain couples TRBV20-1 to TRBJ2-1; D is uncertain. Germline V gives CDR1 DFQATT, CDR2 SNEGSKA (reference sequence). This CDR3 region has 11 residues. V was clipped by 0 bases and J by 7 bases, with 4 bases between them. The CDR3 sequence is CSARDLNEQFF. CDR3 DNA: TGCAGTGCTAGAGATCTGAATGAGCAGTTCTTC.

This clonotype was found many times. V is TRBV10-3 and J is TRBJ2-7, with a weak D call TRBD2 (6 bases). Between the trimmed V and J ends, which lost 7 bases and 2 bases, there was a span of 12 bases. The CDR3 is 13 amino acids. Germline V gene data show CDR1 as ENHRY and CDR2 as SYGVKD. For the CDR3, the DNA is TGTGCCATCAAGGGAGGCGAACCCTACGAGCAGTACTTC. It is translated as CAIKGGEPYEQYF.

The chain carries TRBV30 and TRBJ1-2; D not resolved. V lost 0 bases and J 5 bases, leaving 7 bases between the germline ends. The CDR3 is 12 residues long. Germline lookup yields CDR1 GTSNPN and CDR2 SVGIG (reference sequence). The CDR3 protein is CAWSVSGYGYTF. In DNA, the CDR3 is TGTGCCTGGAGTGTATCTGGGTATGGCTACACCTTC.

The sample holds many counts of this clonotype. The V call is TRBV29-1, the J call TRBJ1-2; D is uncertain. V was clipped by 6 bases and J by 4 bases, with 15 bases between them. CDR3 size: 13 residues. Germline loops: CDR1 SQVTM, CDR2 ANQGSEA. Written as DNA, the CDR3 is TGCAGCGTCCCCCTGGTAGGCCCCTATGGCTACACCTTC. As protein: CSVPLVGPYGYTF.

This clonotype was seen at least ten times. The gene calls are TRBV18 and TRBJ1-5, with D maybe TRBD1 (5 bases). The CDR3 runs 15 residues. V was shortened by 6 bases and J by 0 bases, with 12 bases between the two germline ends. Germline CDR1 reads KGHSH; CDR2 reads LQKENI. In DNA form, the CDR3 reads TGTGCCAGCTCCGCCGGGGGGGTTAGCAATCAGCCCCAGCATTTT. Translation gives CASSAGGVSNQPQHF. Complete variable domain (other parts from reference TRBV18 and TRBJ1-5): NAGVMQNPRHLVRRRGQEARLRCSPMKGHSHVYWYRQLPEEGLKFMVYLQKENIIDESGMPKERFSAEFPKEGPSILRIQQVVRGDSAAYFCASSAGGVSNQPQHFGDGTRLSIL.

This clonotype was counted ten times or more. The CDR3 loop reads CASSLLQGEEETQYF. The DNA of the CDR3 is TGTGCCAGCAGTTTATTACAGGGGGAAGAAGAGACCCAGTACTTC. The rearrangement links TRBV28 to TRBJ2-5; TRBD1 aligns across 8 bases. Germline assignment: CDR1 MDHEN and CDR2 SYDVKM. V gave up 1 base and J gave up 3 bases; unmatched junction bases: 4. The CDR3 spans 15 residues.

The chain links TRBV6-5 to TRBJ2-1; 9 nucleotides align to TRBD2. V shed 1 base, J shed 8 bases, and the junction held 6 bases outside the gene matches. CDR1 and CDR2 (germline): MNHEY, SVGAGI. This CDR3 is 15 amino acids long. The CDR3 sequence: CASSYLRGGAHEQFF. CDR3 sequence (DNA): TGTGCCAGCAGTTACTTACGCGGGGGGGCCCATGAGCAGTTCTTC.

The CDR3 loop reads CAWSRPESPLHF. The CDR3 DNA follows: TGTGCCTGGAGTAGGCCAGAATCACCCCTCCACTTT. The chain links TRBV30 to TRBJ1-6; unclear D gene. V was clipped by 2 bases and J by 10 bases, with 9 bases between them. The germline V gene has CDR1 GTSNPN and CDR2 SVGIG (reference sequence). The CDR3 is 12 amino acids.

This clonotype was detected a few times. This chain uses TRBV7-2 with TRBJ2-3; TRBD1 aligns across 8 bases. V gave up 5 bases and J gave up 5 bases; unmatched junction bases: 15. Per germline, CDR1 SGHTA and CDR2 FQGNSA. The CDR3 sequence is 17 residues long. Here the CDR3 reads CASSLVSGGAAGDTQYF. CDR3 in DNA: TGTGCCAGCAGCCTAGTCTCAGGGGGCGCAGCGGGAGATACGCAGTATTTT.

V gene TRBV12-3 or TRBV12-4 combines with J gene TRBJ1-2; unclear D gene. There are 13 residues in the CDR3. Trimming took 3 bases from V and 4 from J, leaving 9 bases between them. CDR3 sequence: CASSLKGSYGYTF. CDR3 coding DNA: TGTGCCAGCAGTTTGAAGGGTAGCTATGGCTACACCTTC.

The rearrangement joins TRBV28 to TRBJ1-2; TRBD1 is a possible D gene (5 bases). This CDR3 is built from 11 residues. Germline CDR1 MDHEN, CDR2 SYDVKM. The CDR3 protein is CAASGDPGYTF. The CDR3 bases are TGTGCGGCTAGCGGGGACCCTGGCTACACCTTC.

As DNA, the CDR3 is TGCAGCGTGCCCACCCTTAGGGACGCTGAAGCTTTCTTT. The encoded protein is CSVPTLRDAEAFF. This chain links TRBV29-1 with TRBJ1-1; perhaps TRBD1 as D (5 bases). The CDR3 consists of 13 residues. Trimming cost V 6 bases and J 6 bases, with 17 bases left between them. The germline gives CDR1 SQVTM, CDR2 ANQGSEA.

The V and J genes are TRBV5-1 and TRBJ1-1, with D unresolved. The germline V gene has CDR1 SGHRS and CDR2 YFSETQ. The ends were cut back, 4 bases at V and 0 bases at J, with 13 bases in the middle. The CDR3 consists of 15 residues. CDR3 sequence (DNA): TGCGCCAGCAGCCCGCTACAGCTACTGAACACTGAAGCTTTCTTT. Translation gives CASSPLQLLNTEAFF.

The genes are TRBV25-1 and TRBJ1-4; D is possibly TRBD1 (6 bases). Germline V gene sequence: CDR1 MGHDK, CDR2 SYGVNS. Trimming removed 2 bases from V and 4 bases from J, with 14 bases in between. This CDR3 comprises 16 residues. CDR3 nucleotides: TGTGCCAGCAGTGAAGGTGTTCAGGGGTATAATGAAAAACTGTTTTTT. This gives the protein CASSEGVQGYNEKLFF.

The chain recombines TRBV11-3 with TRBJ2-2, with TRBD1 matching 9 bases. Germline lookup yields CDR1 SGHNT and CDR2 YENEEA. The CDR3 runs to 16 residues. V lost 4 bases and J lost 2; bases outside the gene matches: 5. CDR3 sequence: CASSSPGQGNTGELFF. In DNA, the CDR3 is TGTGCCAGCAGCTCGCCGGGACAGGGAAACACCGGGGAGCTGTTTTTT.